Listed here is a single T cell receptor (beta chain). Its antigen is still unknown. The data were taken from a study of T cells after yellow fever vaccination. Study-wide findings and caveats: Though weaker, the secondary response peaked faster, on day 5 versus 15. The booster response re-showed most primary clones: over 95% CD4, approximately 90% CD8. Clonotype sharing between CD4 and CD8 compartments was small.

Germline V gene sequence: CDR1 KGHDR, CDR2 SFDVKD. This CDR3 spans 13 amino acids. V was clipped by 9 bases and J by 0 bases, with 7 bases between them. A 5'RACE template-switching step, the method used to make TCR cDNA, added a universal primer site and UMIs. TCRdb ran MiXCR on the 5' RACE reads and lists one entry per CDR3 protein. The table lists 450,000 to 550,000 distinct CDR3 sequences, about a fifth of them singletons. The J gene is TRBJ2-2, the V gene TRBV24-1; D gene uncertain. The TCR sequence derives from a man aged 18 to 30 who received the YFV17D yellow fever vaccine. This specimen consisted of PBMCs, obtained around 3 weeks after the first yellow fever vaccination. For the CDR3, the DNA is TGTGCCACCGCCCCACCGAACACCGGGGAGCTGTTTTTT. Amino acids: CATAPPNTGELFF.